This T cell receptor beta chain was sequenced in a study of T-cell reconstitution after alpha-beta-depleted transplantation in children. Molecular barcoding with unique molecular identifiers was used for the TCRbeta library. TCRdb reprocessed the PCR reads with MiXCR, giving one entry per CDR3 protein. The sample includes about 200,000 distinct CDR3 sequences, approximately 19% of them seen just once. Germline CDR1 and CDR2: SGHRS and YFSETQ. The CDR3 length is 14 residues. V lost 1 base and J lost 5, with 10 bases in between. A few counts support this clonotype. What it binds is not known. Findings and limits, study-wide: It was reported that alpha-beta T cells came from several hundred expanded graft clones (about two months after transplant). At one year after transplant, newly produced T cells mostly accounted for T-cell counts and diversity.

Sequencing was performed on PBMCs, mostly from graft donor cells, taken 360 days after TCRalphabeta/CD19-depleted stem cell transplant. This TCR came from a male patient between 2 and 10 years old who had a stem cell transplant for acute lymphoblastic leukemia, so the T cells may come from the graft donor. The chain carries TRBV5-1 and TRBJ2-1; D remains ambiguous. CDR3 sequence: CASSLKNANNEQFF. Written as DNA, the CDR3 is TGCGCCAGCAGCTTGAAGAACGCAAACAATGAGCAGTTCTTC.